Listed below are T cell receptor beta chains from one sample, sequenced in a study of blood T cell repertoires in COVID-19. Profiled with immunoSEQ multiplex PCR; TCRdb holds only in-frame clones, not every one. Seen here are around 300,000 clones, 88% observed once, and the top ten hold about 3%. The sequenced sample was PBMCs or T cells enriched from blood (not recorded which). These receptors were taken from a woman aged 45-65 years who had recovered from COVID-19. The CDR3 runs from the conserved cysteine through the conserved F or W. D genes are given only for firm matches. Size tells how often a clone was seen (once, few, many) or the class of an expanded clone, and some rows leave it out.

D | J | V | size | DNA | CDR3
TRBD1 | TRBJ1-2 | TRBV28 | NA | TGTGCCAGCAGCTCGGACAGGGGCGCTAACTATGGCTACACCTTC | CASSSDRGANYGYTF
TRBD1 | TRBJ1-5 | TRBV2 | once | TGTGCCAGCAGGATGGGACAGATTAGCAATCAGCCCCAGCATTTT | CASRMGQISNQPQHF
NA | TRBJ2-3 | TRBV20-1 | once | TGCAGTGCGGCCAGCACAGATACGCAGTATTTT | CSAASTDTQYF
NA | TRBJ2-6 | TRBV6-2/TRBV6-3 | once | TGTGCCAGCAGTGCTAGCCTTGGGGCCAACGTCCTGACTTTC | CASSASLGANVLTF
NA | TRBJ1-3 | TRBV27 | NA | TGTGCCAGCAGTTTGGGGGGCTCTGGAAACACCATATATTTT | CASSLGGSGNTIYF
TRBD1 | TRBJ2-3 | TRBV6-2/TRBV6-3 | NA | TGTGCCAGCAGTAAAGACAGGGGATGGTCCGATACGCAGTATTTT | CASSKDRGWSDTQYF
TRBD2 | TRBJ2-7 | TRBV28 | NA | TGTGCCAGCAGTATGGGCGGGAGTTTAAACGAGCAGTACTTC | CASSMGGSLNEQYF
NA | TRBJ2-5 | TRBV28 | NA | TGTGCCAGCACCCCGGTGGGCCAGGGTGACGAGACCCAGTACTTC | CASTPVGQGDETQYF
NA | TRBJ2-1 | TRBV3-1/TRBV3-2 | NA | TGTGCCAGCAGGACTAATACTTACAATGAGCAGTTCTTC | CASRTNTYNEQFF
NA | TRBJ1-5 | TRBV28 | few | TGTGCCAGCAGCTGGACATCACCCAATCAGCCCCAGCATTTT | CASSWTSPNQPQHF
NA | TRBJ1-2 | TRBV27 | NA | TGTGCCAGCGGATTCTCCACGGAGCCCAATAACTATGGCTACACCTTC | CASGFSTEPNNYGYTF
NA | TRBJ2-6 | TRBV18 | NA | TGTGCCAGCTCACCATCTCAGGGGTCTGGGGCCAACGTCCTGACTTTC | CASSPSQGSGANVLTF
TRBD1 | TRBJ1-1 | TRBV2 | once | TGTGCCAGCAATATGGACAGGGGTACTGAAGCTTTCTTT | CASNMDRGTEAFF
TRBD2 | TRBJ2-3 | TRBV5-4 | NA | TGTGCCAGCAGCTCAGGAGGCGGACGACTAGCGGCAGATACGCAGTATTTT | CASSSGGGRLAADTQYF
TRBD1 | TRBJ1-1 | TRBV11-2 | NA | TGTGCCAGCAGCTTAGAGGGGACAGGGAACACTGAAGCTTTCTTT | CASSLEGTGNTEAFF
NA | TRBJ2-1 | TRBV28 | once | TGTGCCAGCAGCCTCGGGAGATCTTCCTACAATGAGCAGTTCTTC | CASSLGRSSYNEQFF
TRBD1 | TRBJ1-2 | TRBV23-1 | NA | TGCGCCAGCAGGGCGGACAGGGTAATTTTTGGCTACACCTTC | CASRADRVIFGYTF
TRBD2 | TRBJ2-7 | TRBV19 | NA | TGTGCCAGTAGTATAGCTCAACCGGGACTAGCGATCTACGAGCAGTACTTC | CASSIAQPGLAIYEQYF
TRBD2 | TRBJ2-3 | TRBV7-9 | NA | TGTGCCAGCAGCTTCGGGACTAGCGGGAGGAAAACAGATACGCAGTATTTT | CASSFGTSGRKTDTQYF
TRBD1 | TRBJ1-2 | TRBV7-3 | NA | TGTGCCAGCAGCCCCACAGGGGGTTTGGGCTATGGCTACACCTTC | CASSPTGGLGYGYTF
TRBD1 | TRBJ2-6 | TRBV7-2 | NA | TGTGCCAGCAGCTTAGCCGGGACAGGGACTGGGGCCAACGTCCTGACTTTC | CASSLAGTGTGANVLTF
NA | TRBJ2-1 | TRBV24-1 | NA | TGTGCCACCAGTGAAGGGGTCTACAATGAGCAGTTCTTC | CATSEGVYNEQFF
TRBD2 | TRBJ2-7 | TRBV28 | once | TGTGCCAGCAGACCTAGCGGGAGTTCTGGCGAGCAGTACTTC | CASRPSGSSGEQYF
NA | TRBJ1-4 | TRBV28 | NA | TGTGCCAGCAAACCGGGACACCCTAATGAAAAACTGTTTTTT | CASKPGHPNEKLFF
NA | TRBJ2-5 | TRBV11-2 | NA | TGTGCCAGCAGCTTAGATTTGACTGCGGGGACCCAGTACTTC | CASSLDLTAGTQYF
TRBD2 | TRBJ2-1 | TRBV7-2 | NA | TGTGCCAGCAGCCCCGGACTAGCGGGAGGGCCAATGAGTGAGCAGTTCTTC | CASSPGLAGGPMSEQFF
NA | TRBJ2-7 | TRBV28 | NA | TGTGCCAGCAGTTTGGAGGGAGGAAAGTACTTC | CASSLEGGKYF
NA | TRBJ1-6 | TRBV5-1 | once | TGCGCCAGCAGCTTGTCGGGGGTAGGTTCACCCCTCCACTTT | CASSLSGVGSPLHF
NA | TRBJ1-6 | TRBV10-3 | NA | TGTGCCATCTCGGCGGAAAATTCACCCCTCCACTTT | CAISAENSPLHF
TRBD1 | TRBJ2-7 | TRBV19 | NA | TGTGCCAGTAGTACGGGGACAGGAAGCTCCTACGAGCAGTACTTC | CASSTGTGSSYEQYF
TRBD2 | TRBJ2-1 | TRBV5-1 | NA | TGCGCCAGCAGCTTGCTTGCGTCAGCGGGAGGGCCGAATGAGCAGTTCTTC | CASSLLASAGGPNEQFF
NA | TRBJ1-1 | TRBV4-3 | NA | TGCGCCAGCAGCCCTGGGAATGGGGCGAACACTGAAGCTTTCTTT | CASSPGNGANTEAFF
TRBD1 | TRBJ2-3 | TRBV4-1 | NA | TGCGCCAGCAGCCAAGCAGGGGGCAGAACAGATACGCAGTATTTT | CASSQAGGRTDTQYF
NA | TRBJ2-3 | TRBV18 | once | TGTGCCAGCTCACCAGCAGGGGAGATCACAGATACGCAGTATTTT | CASSPAGEITDTQYF
NA | TRBJ2-5 | TRBV7-9 | NA | TGTGCCAGCAGCTTAGAGGGGGATTGGACCCAGTACTTC | CASSLEGDWTQYF
TRBD2 | TRBJ2-7 | TRBV28 | NA | TGTGCCAGCAGGGGTCGGGGGGGATACGAGCAGTACTTC | CASRGRGGYEQYF
NA | TRBJ1-1 | TRBV28 | NA | TGTGCCAGCAGTTATACGACAGTCTCAGTCGTCGCTTTCTTT | CASSYTTVSVVAFF